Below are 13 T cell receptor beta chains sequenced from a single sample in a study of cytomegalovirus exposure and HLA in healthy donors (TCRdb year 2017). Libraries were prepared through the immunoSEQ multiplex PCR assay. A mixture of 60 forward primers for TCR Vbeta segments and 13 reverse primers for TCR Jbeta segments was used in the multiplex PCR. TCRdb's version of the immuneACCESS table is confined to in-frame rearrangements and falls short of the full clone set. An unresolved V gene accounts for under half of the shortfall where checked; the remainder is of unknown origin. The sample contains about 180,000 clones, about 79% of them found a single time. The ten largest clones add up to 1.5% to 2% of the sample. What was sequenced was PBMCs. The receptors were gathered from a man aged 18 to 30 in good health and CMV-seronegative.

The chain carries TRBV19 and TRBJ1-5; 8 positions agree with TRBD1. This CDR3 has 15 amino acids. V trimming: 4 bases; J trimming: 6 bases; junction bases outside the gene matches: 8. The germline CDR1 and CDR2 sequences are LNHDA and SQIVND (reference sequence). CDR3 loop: CASSTLTGVGQPQHF. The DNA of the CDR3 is TGTGCCAGTAGTACTTTGACAGGGGTGGGTCAGCCCCAGCATTTT.

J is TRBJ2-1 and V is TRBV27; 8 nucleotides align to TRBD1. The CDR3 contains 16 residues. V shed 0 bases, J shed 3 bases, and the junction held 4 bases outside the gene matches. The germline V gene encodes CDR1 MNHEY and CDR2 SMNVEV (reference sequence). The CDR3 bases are TGTGCCAGCAGTTTATCCGGGACAGGAAACTACAATGAGCAGTTCTTC. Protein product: CASSLSGTGNYNEQFF.

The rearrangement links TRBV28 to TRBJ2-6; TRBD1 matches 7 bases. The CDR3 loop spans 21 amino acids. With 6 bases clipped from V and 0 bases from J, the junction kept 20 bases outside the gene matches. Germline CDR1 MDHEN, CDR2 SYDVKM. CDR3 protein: CASSPRGYTATLSSGANVLTF. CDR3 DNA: TGTGCCAGCAGCCCCAGGGGGTACACGGCGACCCTAAGCTCTGGGGCCAACGTCCTGACTTTC. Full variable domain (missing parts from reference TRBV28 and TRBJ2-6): DVKVTQSSRYLVKRTGEKVFLECVQDMDHENMFWYRQDPGLGLRLIYFSYDVKMKEKGDIPEGYSVSREKKERFSLILESASTNQTSMYLCASSPRGYTATLSSGANVLTFGAGSRLTVL.

The CDR3 loop reads CASSLQGMGEQYF. CDR3 coding DNA: TGTGCCAGCAGCTTACAGGGGATGGGGGAGCAGTACTTC. V usage is TRBV7-9 and J usage is TRBJ2-7; perhaps TRBD1 as D (6 bases). The CDR3 extends over 13 amino acids. Per the germline V gene, CDR1 is SEHNR and CDR2 is FQNEAQ (reference sequence). V was cut by 2 bases and J by 7 bases, with 12 bases left in between.

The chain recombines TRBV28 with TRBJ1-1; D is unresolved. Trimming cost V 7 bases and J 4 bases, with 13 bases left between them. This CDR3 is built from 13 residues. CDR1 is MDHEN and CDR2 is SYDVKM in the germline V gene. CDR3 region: CASIREMATEAFF. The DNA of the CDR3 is TGTGCCAGCATTAGGGAGATGGCCACTGAAGCTTTCTTT.

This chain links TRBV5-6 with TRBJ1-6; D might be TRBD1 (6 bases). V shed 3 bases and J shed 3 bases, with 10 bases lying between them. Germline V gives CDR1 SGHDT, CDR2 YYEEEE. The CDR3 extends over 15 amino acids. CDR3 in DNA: TGTGCCAGCAGCTCCAGACAGGACTATAATTCACCCCTCCACTTT. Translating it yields CASSSRQDYNSPLHF.

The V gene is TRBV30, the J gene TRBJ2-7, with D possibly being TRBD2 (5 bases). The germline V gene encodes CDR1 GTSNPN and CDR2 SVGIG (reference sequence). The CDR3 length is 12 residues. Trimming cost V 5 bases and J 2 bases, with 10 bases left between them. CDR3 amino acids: CAWEDGTYEQYF. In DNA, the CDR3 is TGTGCCTGGGAGGACGGGACCTACGAGCAGTACTTC.

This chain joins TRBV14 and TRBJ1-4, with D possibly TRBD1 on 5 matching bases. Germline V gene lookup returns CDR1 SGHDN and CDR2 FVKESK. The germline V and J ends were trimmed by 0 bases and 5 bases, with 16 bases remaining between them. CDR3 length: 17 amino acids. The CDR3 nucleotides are TGTGCCAGCAGCCAAGAACACAGGTTGGATCGAAATGAAAAACTGTTTTTT. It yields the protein CASSQEHRLDRNEKLFF.

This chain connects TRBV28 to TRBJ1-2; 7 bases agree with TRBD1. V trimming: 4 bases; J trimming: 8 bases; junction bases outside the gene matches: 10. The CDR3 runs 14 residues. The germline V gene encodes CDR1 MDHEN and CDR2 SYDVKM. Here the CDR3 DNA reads TGTGCCAGCAGTTCGGACGGGACAGCGGACGGCTACACCTTC. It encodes CASSSDGTADGYTF.

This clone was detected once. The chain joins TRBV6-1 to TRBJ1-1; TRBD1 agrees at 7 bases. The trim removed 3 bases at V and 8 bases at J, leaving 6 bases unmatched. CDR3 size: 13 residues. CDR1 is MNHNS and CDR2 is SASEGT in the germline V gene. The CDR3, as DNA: TGTGCCAGCAGTGAGAACAGGGGCTGGGAAGCTTTCTTT. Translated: CASSENRGWEAFF.

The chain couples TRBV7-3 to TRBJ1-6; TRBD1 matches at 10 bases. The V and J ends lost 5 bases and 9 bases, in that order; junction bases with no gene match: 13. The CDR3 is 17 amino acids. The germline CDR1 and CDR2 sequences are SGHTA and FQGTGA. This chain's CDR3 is CASSPGPRTGGGSPLHF. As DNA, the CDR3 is TGTGCCAGCAGCCCCGGGCCGCGGACAGGGGGTGGTTCACCCCTCCACTTT.

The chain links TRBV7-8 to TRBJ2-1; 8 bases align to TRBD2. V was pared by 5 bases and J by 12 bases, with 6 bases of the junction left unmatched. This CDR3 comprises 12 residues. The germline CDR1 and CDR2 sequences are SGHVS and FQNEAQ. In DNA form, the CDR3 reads TGTGCCAGCAGCCAGCGGGAGACCTCGCAGTTCTTC. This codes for CASSQRETSQFF. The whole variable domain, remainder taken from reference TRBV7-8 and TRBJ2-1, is GAGVSQSPRYKVAKRGQDVALRCDPISGHVSLFWYQQALGQGPEFLTYFQNEAQLDKSGLPSDRFFAERPEGSVSTLKIQRTQQEDSAVYLCASSQRETSQFFGPGTRLTVL.

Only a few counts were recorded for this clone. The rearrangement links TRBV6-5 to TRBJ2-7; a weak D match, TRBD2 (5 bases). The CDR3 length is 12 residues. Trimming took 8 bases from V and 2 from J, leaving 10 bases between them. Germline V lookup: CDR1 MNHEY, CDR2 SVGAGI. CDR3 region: CASRRVPYEQYF. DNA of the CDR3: TGTGCCAGCCGGCGGGTCCCCTACGAGCAGTACTTC.